This paragraph covers one TCR beta chain sequence. This sample was included in a study of shared clonotypes between healthy human individuals. V was clipped by 4 bases and J by 0 bases; unmatched bases: 4. Germline V gene lookup returns CDR1 SEHNR and CDR2 FQNEAQ (reference sequence). The CDR3 length is 15 residues. The table came from immunoSEQ multiplex PCR; TCRdb's copy has only in-frame clones and leaves some out. Here the sample spans approximately 640,000 clones, 90% being singletons. The chain uses TRBV7-9 and TRBJ2-3; 7 positions agree with TRBD2. Material: memory CD8+ T cells from PBMCs. The subset denotes: CD45RO+ cells pooled with CCR7-negative TemRA cells. The receptor's source is a man aged 18 to 29 in good health. Some clones in this sample may be carry-over from other donors' samples. The CDR3 sequence is CASSWDYSSTDTQYF. The CDR3 region has the DNA TGTGCCAGCAGCTGGGACTACTCCAGCACAGATACGCAGTATTTT.